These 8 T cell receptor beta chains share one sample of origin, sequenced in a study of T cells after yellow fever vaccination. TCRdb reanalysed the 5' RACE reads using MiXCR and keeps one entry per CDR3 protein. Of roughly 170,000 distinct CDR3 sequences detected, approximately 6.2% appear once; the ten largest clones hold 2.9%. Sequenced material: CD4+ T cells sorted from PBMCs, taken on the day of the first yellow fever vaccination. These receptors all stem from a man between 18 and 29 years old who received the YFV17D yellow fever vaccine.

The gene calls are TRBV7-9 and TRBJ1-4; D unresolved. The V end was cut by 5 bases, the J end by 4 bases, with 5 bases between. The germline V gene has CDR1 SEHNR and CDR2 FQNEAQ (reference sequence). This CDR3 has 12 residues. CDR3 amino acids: CASSPDNEKLFF. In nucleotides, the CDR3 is TGTGCCAGCAGCCCGGATAATGAAAAACTGTTTTTT.

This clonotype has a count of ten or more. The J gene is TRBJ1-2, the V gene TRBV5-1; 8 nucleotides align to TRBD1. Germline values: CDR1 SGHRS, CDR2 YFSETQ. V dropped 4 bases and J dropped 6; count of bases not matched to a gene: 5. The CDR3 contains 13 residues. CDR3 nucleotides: TGCGCCAGCAGCAAGACAGGGGCCGATGGCTACACCTTC. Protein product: CASSKTGADGYTF.

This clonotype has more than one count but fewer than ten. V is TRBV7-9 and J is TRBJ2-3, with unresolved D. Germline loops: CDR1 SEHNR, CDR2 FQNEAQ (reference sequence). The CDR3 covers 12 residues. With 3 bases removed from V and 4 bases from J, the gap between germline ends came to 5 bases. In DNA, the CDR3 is TGTGCCAGCAGCTTGACGGCAGATACGCAGTATTTT. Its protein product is CASSLTADTQYF.

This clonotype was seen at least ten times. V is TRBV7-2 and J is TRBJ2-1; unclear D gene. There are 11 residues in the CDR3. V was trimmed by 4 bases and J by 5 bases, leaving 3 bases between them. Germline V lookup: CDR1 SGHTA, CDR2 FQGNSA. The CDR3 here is CASSSNNEQFF. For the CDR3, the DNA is TGTGCCAGCAGCTCTAACAATGAGCAGTTCTTC.

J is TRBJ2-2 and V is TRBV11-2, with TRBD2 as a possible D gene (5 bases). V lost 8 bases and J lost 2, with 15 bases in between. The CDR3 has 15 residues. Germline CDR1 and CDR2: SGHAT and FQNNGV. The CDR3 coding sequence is TGTGCCAGCCGAGTATCTAGCCAAAACACCGGGGAGCTGTTTTTT. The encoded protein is CASRVSSQNTGELFF.

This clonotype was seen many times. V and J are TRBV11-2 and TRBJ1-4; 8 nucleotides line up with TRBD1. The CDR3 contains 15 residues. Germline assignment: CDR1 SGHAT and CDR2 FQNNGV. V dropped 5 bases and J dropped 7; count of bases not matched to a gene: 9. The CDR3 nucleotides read TGTGCCAGCAGCAACCGGGACAGGCGGCGTGAAAAACTGTTTTTT. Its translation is CASSNRDRRREKLFF.

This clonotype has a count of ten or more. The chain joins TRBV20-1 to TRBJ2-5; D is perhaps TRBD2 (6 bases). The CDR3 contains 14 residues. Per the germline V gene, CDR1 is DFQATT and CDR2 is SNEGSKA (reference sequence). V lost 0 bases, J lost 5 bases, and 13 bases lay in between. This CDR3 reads CSARDTSSTETQYF. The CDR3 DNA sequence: TGCAGTGCTAGAGATACTAGCTCAACGGAGACCCAGTACTTC.

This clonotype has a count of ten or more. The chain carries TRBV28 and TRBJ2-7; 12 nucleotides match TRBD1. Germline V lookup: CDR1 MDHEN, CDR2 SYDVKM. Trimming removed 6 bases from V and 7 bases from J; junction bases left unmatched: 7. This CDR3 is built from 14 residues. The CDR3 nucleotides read TGTGCCAGCAGAGCCGGGACAGGGGGCGGGGAGCAGTACTTC. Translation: CASRAGTGGGEQYF. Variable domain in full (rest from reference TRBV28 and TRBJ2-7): DVKVTQSSRYLVKRTGEKVFLECVQDMDHENMFWYRQDPGLGLRLIYFSYDVKMKEKGDIPEGYSVSREKKERFSLILESASTNQTSMYLCASRAGTGGGEQYFGPGTRLTVT.